This entry describes one TCR beta chain. Its antigen is unknown. No base quality values were provided; no much bigger clone lies one nucleotide off. The CDR3 regions of human TCRbeta chains were subjected to immunosequencing. The original pipeline was this. TCRs in the repertoires were matched against a reference library of SARS-CoV-2-specific TCRs that had been generated with the MIRA antigen-specificity platform. Breadth meant the fraction of unique TCRs that were SARS-CoV-2-associated, whereas depth meant the fraction of total T cells that were SARS-CoV-2-associated. Each spike-specific TCR was assigned to its reactive spike region and to a CD4 or CD8 class using the MIRA data. Log10-transformed breadth and depth values were compared by one-way ANOVA with Sidak's multiple comparisons tests. Here the immuneACCESS table is served through TCRdb, limited to in-frame sequences with V and J called. Missing clones are a known gap in these copies; in checked studies unresolved V genes cover under half, and the rest lacks a known reason. From that table come the V and J calls and clone size; the DNA was used to work out D and trimming. The sample table holds about 100,000 clones, of which approximately 90% were seen once. The ten most abundant clones make up 6.5% to 8.5% of the sample.

The sample is drawn from a study of T cell responses to AZD1222 COVID-19 vaccine (TCRdb year 2021). In terms of the full investigation: TCR sequencing was performed for over 230 trial participants, of whom about 200 were given two doses of AZD1222 and around 25 were given two doses of MenACWY control vaccine. Trial participants were enrolled by age into subgroups of 18-55, 56-69 and 70-plus years, and approximately 150, 30 and 60 TCR-sequenced participants, respectively, were included in these subgroups.

Findings and caveats that apply to the study as a whole: Because no day 14 peak-response samples were available, repertoires were characterized only after the peak T cell response. Epitopes outside the regions mutated in the B.1.351 and B.1.1.7 variants were reportedly recognized by nearly half of the unique spike-specific TCRs. Only five or six AZD1222 recipients were SARS-CoV-2 seropositive at baseline, limiting conclusions about previously exposed vaccinees. The vaccine-associated CD4 TCRs covered the entire spike protein, and the dominant responses fell in regions 160-218 and 743-854. Most participants were white British and females outnumbered males, and the authors suggested that clonal diversity may have been underestimated. The 56-69-year group was small, and its depth increase did not reach significance, likely because of low power. After two AZD1222 doses, spike-specific TCR breadth and depth were significantly higher than at day 0 and than in MenACWY recipients.

The time point tag for this specimen amounts to: about 28 days (+/-7) after the second vaccine dose. AZD1222 recipients given second doses at about 4 weeks or at about 12 weeks were pooled, since spike-specific TCR depth and breadth were not found to differ between the two schedules. Vaccinee samples came from UK trials COV001 and COV002, including a single-blind randomized controlled phase 2/3 trial of AZD1222 (ChAdOx1 nCoV-19) in healthy adults. For TCRbeta chain sequencing, PBMC samples were collected from trial participants at day 0 and at day 28 after the second dose. The CDR3 holds 13 amino acids from the cysteine to the phenylalanine. The retained sequence is limited to the CDR3, 39 bases, with the frame set at the first base. CDR1 and CDR2 (MGHDK, SYGVNS) derive from the germline V gene. V loses 10 bases at its end and J loses 4 bases; junction bases beyond the gene matches: 10.

The V gene is TRBV25-1 and the J gene is TRBJ2-7; 7 middle bases align to TRBD1. This TCR derives from an adult who received the AZD1222 COVID-19 vaccine. Sample: peripheral blood, taken 28 days after the second AZD1222 dose. The DNA sequence reads TGTGCCATCCAACAGGGGCACGGGTACGAGCAGTACTTC. This translates into CAIQQGHGYEQYF.